The 11 T cell receptor beta chains in this list originate from one sample, sequenced in a study of T-cell reconstitution after alpha-beta-depleted transplantation in children (TCRdb year 2016). This specimen's time point label, per the study, means: day 60 (about 2 months) after transplantation. Taken with the paper, the label for treatment or condition translates to: allogeneic hematopoietic cell transplantation with graft depleted of TCRalphabeta T cells and CD19 B cells. Library construction relied on PCR. The instrument given in TCRdb is Illumina HiSeq 2500. TCR libraries were prepared with molecular barcoding, using unique molecular identifiers to normalize TCRbeta repertoire quantification. The raw public reads went through TCRdb reprocessing: fastp at Q25, MiXCR clone calling, in-frame beta chains kept. When rows share a CDR3 protein, they turn into one entry using the most common DNA and genes. This sample holds tens of thousands of distinct CDR3 sequences; about 5.7% were observed only once. Jointly, the top ten make up under 35% of the sample.

The sequenced sample was PBMCs, mostly from graft donor cells, obtained 60 days after TCRalphabeta/CD19-depleted stem cell transplant. The receptor set was obtained from a female patient aged 2-15 years who had a stem cell transplant for aplastic anemia, so the T cells may come from the graft donor.

This clonotype was observed at least ten times. The chain has TRBV20-1 and TRBJ2-1; 10 bases are a match to TRBD2. V trimming: 6 bases; J trimming: 6 bases; junction bases outside the gene matches: 11. This CDR3 spans 15 amino acids. Germline V gene lookup returns CDR1 DFQATT and CDR2 SNEGSKA (reference sequence). The CDR3 sequence is CSALDLAGARNEQFF. The CDR3 coding sequence is TGCAGTGCGCTGGACCTAGCGGGAGCCCGCAATGAGCAGTTCTTC.

This clonotype was counted at least ten times. The V and J genes are TRBV12-3 or TRBV12-4 and TRBJ2-7; possible D gene TRBD1, 8 bases. This CDR3 region has 16 residues. The V end was cut by 5 bases, the J end by 3 bases, with 20 bases between. The CDR3 sequence is CASSPRGGTGDYEQYF. CDR3 DNA: TGTGCCAGCAGTCCTAGGGGGGGGACAGGAGACTACGAGCAGTACTTC.

This clonotype was counted many times. This rearrangement joins TRBV25-1 to TRBJ2-7; unclear D gene. Per the germline V gene, CDR1 is MGHDK and CDR2 is SYGVNS. The V gene lost 1 base and the J gene lost 4 bases, with 11 bases spanning the gap. The CDR3 spans 14 residues. The CDR3, as DNA: TGTGCCAGCAGTGAATTCGATCCCCAATACGAGCAGTACTTC. This gives the protein CASSEFDPQYEQYF.

This clonotype was detected ten times or more. This chain uses TRBV7-6 with TRBJ1-1; the match to TRBD1 covers 9 bases. V trimming: 4 bases; J trimming: 4 bases; junction bases outside the gene matches: 10. CDR1 is SGHVS, CDR2 FNYEAQ, per germline. The CDR3 covers 16 residues. CDR3 in DNA: TGTGCCAGCAGCTCTCCGCCGGGACAGGGAGTCACTGAAGCTTTCTTT. Translated: CASSSPPGQGVTEAFF. Together with reference TRBV7-6 and TRBJ1-1, the CDR3 gives the full variable domain: GAGVSQSPRYKVTKRGQDVALRCDPISGHVSLYWYRQALGQGPEFLTYFNYEAQQDKSGLPNDRFSAERPEGSISTLTIQRTEQRDSAMYRCASSSPPGQGVTEAFFGQGTRLTVV.

Ten or more counts support this clonotype. This rearrangement joins TRBV11-2 to TRBJ1-2, with D unclear. V lost 3 bases and J lost 5, with 16 bases in between. Germline V lookup: CDR1 SGHAT, CDR2 FQNNGV. The CDR3 sequence is 15 residues long. The CDR3 loop reads CASSLGGVGVYGYTF. The CDR3, as DNA: TGTGCCAGCAGCTTGGGTGGGGTTGGAGTGTATGGCTACACCTTC.

This clonotype showed up many times. This chain links TRBV20-1 with TRBJ2-1; tentative D call: TRBD1 (6 bases). Germline V gene sequence: CDR1 DFQATT, CDR2 SNEGSKA (reference sequence). The CDR3 runs to 16 residues. Trimming removed 0 bases from V and 2 bases from J, with 14 bases in between. The chain's CDR3 is CSARDRTDLTYNEQFF. DNA of the CDR3: TGCAGTGCTAGAGATCGGACAGATCTAACCTACAATGAGCAGTTCTTC.

The sample holds many counts of this clonotype. This chain uses TRBV5-1 with TRBJ1-3, with D possibly matching TRBD1 (5 bases). Deletions cut 6 bases from V and 8 bases from J, with 12 bases between. Germline V CDR1 and CDR2: SGHRS, YFSETQ. This CDR3 region has 12 residues. The CDR3 reads CASTDTGDTIYF. DNA of the CDR3: TGCGCCAGCACCGATACGGGGGACACCATATATTTT. The full variable domain, rest sourced from reference TRBV5-1 and TRBJ1-3, is KAGVTQTPRYLIKTRGQQVTLSCSPISGHRSVSWYQQTPGQGLQFLFEYFSETQRNKGNFPGRFSGRQFSNSRSEMNVSTLELGDSALYLCASTDTGDTIYFGEGSWLTVV.

In this sample, this clonotype turned up many times. J is TRBJ2-2 and V is TRBV7-3, with D possibly matching TRBD1 (6 bases). The CDR3 loop spans 14 amino acids. The V end was cut by 4 bases, the J end by 6 bases, with 12 bases between. Per the germline V gene, CDR1 is SGHTA and CDR2 is FQGTGA. CDR3 in DNA: TGTGCCAGCAGCTCAACAGGGCTCGCCGGGGAGCTGTTTTTT. It is translated as CASSSTGLAGELFF.

At least ten counts were recorded for this clonotype. The chain uses TRBV20-1 and TRBJ2-7; 7 bases are a match to TRBD1. The trim removed 6 bases at V and 1 base at J, leaving 3 bases unmatched. The CDR3 is made up of 12 amino acids. CDR1 and CDR2 (germline): DFQATT, SNEGSKA (reference sequence). This CDR3 is CSAEDRSYEQYF. CDR3 bases: TGCAGTGCCGAGGACAGGTCCTACGAGCAGTACTTC.

This clonotype was detected ten times or more. The chain has TRBV6-5 and TRBJ1-5, with a possible D match to TRBD1 (6 bases). The V gene lost 5 bases and the J gene lost 9 bases, with 20 bases spanning the gap. Per germline, CDR1 MNHEY and CDR2 SVGAGI. This CDR3 spans 15 amino acids. In DNA form, the CDR3 reads TGTGCCAGCAGTCCCCACAGCGGCGGGGGGGCGCCCCAGCATTTT. Amino acid sequence: CASSPHSGGGAPQHF.

At least ten counts were recorded for this clonotype. In DNA form, the CDR3 reads TGCGCCAGCAGCTTGGGCGGGACAGGGGACCCTGTGGGAGAGACCCAGTACTTC. Protein sequence: CASSLGGTGDPVGETQYF. The chain combines TRBV5-1 with TRBJ2-5; TRBD1 matches 10 bases. CDR3 length: 18 amino acids. J was trimmed by 4 bases and V by 0 bases; bases with no gene match: 12. Germline CDR1 reads SGHRS; CDR2 reads YFSETQ.